This T cell receptor (beta chain) was obtained from a study of shared clonotypes between healthy human individuals. Turning to this clone: Its matching antigen is unknown.

General observations from the study: Owing to a small donor count, the genetic and exposure-history diversity represented was limited.

Produced via immunoSEQ multiplex PCR; TCRdb's table is partial and in-frame only. The repertoire includes some 2,400,000 clones, nearly 97% of them detected once, and 0.1% to 0.15% sits in the top ten. CD4+ cell separation produced CD45RA+ naive and CD45RA-negative memory subsets. Germline CDR1 and CDR2: ENHRY and SYGVKD. The CDR3 is made up of 14 amino acids. Trimming shortened V by 4 bases and J by 6 bases, and 16 bases separated the two germline ends. This receptor was identified in a man between 18 and 29 years old in good health. What was sequenced was naive CD4+ T cells sorted from blood. Indicated subset: CD45RA+ positively selected. The chain carries TRBV10-3 and TRBJ2-7; D call uncertain. CDR3 DNA sequence: TGTGCCATCAGTGCCCGAGGCCCTGTCTTCGAGCAGTACTTC. It encodes CAISARGPVFEQYF.